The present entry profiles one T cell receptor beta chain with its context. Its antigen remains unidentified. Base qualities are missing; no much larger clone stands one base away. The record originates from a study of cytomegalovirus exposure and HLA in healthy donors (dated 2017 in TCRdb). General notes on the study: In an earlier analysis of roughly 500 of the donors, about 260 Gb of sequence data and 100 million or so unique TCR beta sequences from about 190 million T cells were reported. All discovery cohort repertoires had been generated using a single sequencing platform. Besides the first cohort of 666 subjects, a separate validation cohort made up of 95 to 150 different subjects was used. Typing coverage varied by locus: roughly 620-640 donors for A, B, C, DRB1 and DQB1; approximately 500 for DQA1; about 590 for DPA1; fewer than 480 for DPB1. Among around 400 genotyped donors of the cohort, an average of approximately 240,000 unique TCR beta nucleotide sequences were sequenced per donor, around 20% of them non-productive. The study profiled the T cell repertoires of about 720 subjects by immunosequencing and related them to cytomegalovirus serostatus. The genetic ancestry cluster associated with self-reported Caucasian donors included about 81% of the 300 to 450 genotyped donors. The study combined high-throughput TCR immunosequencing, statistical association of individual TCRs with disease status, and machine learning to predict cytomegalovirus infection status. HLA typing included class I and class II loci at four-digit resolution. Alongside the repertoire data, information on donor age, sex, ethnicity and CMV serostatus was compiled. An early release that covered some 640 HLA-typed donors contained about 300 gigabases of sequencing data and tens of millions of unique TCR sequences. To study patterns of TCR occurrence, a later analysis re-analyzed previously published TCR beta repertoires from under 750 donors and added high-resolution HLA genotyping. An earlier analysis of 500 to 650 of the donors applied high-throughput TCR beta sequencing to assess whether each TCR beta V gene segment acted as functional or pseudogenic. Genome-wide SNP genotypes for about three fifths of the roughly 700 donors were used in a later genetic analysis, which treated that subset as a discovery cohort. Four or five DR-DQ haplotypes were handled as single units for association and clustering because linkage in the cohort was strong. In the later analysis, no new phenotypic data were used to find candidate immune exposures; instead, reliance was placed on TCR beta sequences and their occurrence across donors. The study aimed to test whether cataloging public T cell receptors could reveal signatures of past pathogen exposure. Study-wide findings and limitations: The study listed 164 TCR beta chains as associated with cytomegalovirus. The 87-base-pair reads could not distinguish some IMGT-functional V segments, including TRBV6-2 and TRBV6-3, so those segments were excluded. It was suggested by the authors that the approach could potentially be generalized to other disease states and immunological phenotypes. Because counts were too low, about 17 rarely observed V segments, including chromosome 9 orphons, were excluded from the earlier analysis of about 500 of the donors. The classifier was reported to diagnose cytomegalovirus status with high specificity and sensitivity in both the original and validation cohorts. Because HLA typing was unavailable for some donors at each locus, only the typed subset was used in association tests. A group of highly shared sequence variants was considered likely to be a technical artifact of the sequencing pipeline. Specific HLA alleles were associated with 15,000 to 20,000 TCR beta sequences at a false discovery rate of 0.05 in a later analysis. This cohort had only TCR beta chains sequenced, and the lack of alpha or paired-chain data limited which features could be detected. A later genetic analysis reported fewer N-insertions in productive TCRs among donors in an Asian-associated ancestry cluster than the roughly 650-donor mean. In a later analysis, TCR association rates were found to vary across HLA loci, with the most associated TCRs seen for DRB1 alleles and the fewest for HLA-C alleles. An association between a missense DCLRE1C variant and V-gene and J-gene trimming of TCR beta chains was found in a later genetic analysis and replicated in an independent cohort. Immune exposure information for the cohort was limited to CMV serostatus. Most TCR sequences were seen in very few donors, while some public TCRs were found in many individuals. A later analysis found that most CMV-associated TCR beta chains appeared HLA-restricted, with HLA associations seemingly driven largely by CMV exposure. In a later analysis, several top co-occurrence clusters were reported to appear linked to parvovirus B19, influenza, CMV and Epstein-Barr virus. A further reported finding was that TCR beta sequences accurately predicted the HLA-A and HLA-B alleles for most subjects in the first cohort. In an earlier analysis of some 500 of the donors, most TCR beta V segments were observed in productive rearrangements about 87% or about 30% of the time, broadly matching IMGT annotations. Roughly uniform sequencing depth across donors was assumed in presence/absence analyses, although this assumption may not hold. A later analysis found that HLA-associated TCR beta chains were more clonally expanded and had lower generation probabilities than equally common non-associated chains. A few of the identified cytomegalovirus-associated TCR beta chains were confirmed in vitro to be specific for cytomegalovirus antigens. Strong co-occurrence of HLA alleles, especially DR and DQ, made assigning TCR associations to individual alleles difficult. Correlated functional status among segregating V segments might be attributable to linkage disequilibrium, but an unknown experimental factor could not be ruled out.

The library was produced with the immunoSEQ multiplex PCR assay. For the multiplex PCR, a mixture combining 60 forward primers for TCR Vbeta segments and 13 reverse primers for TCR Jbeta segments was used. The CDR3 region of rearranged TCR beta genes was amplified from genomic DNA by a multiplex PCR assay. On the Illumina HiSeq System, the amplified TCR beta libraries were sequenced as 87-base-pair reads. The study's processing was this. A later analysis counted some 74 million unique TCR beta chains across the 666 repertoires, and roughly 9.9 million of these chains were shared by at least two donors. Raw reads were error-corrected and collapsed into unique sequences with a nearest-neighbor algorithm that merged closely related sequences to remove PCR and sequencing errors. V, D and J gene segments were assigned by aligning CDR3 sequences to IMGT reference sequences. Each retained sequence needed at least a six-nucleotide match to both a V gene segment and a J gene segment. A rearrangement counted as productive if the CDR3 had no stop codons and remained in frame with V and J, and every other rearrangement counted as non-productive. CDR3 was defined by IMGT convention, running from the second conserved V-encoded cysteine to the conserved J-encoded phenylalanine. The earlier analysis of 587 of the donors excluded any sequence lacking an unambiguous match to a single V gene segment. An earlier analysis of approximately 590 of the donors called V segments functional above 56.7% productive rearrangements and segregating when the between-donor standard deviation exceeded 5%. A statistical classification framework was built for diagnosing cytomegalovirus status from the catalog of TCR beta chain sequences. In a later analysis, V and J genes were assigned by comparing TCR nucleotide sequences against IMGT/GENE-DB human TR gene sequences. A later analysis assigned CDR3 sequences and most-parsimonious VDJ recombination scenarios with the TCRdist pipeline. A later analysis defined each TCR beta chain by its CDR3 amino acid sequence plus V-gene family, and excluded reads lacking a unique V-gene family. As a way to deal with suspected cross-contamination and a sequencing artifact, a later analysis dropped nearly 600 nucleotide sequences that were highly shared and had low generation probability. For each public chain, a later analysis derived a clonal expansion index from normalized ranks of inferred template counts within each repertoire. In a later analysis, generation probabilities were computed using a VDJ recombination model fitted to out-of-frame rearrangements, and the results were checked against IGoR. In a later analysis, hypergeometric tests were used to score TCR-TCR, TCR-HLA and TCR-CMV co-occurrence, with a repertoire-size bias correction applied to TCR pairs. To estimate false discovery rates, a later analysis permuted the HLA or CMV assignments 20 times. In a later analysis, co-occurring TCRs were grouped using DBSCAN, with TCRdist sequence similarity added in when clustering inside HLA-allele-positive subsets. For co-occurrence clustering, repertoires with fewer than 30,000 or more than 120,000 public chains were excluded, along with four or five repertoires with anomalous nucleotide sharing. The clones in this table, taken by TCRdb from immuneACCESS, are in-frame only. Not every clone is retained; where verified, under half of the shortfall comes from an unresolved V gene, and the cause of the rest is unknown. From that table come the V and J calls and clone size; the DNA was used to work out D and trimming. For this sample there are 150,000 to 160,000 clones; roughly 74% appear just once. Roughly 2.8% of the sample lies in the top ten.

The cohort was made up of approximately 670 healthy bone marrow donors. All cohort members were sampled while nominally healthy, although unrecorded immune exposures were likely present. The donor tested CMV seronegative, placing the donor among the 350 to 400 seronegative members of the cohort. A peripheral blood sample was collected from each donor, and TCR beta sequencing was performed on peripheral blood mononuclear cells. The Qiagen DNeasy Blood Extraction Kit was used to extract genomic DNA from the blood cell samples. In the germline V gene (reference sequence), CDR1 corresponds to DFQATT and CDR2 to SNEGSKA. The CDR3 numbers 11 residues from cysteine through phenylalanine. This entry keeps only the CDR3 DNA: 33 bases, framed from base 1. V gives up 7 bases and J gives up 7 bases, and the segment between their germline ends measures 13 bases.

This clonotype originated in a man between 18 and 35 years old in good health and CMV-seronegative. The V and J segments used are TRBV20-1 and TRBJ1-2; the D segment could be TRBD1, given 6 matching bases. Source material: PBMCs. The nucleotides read TGCAGTGGTCTCGGGACAACTGGCTACACCTTC. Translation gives CSGLGTTGYTF.